This TCR beta chain appears in the sequencing data of a study of blood T cells in healthy people across ages. With regard to this clonotype: As yet, its antigen is unknown.

Sample-barcoded 5' priming and a J-beta primer mix drove a second PCR of roughly 6 to 12 cycles. TCRdb fed the 5' RACE reads into MiXCR, producing one record per CDR3 protein. The table lists hundreds of thousands of distinct CDR3 sequences, roughly 64% of them singletons. Broader study findings: With age, beta diversity per million T cells declined roughly linearly, significantly by 40.

The V and J ends lost 4 bases and 4 bases, in that order; junction bases with no gene match: 3. Germline values: CDR1 GTSNPN, CDR2 SVGIG (reference sequence). This CDR3 region has 12 residues. They isolated at least 6 million PBMCs from each sample. The source is a man between 25 and 39 years old in good health. This chain joins TRBV30 and TRBJ1-2, with 7 bases matching TRBD1. The sample consisted of blood. CDR3 protein: CAWTAGGYGYTF. CDR3 sequence (DNA): TGTGCCTGGACTGCAGGGGGCTATGGCTACACCTTC.